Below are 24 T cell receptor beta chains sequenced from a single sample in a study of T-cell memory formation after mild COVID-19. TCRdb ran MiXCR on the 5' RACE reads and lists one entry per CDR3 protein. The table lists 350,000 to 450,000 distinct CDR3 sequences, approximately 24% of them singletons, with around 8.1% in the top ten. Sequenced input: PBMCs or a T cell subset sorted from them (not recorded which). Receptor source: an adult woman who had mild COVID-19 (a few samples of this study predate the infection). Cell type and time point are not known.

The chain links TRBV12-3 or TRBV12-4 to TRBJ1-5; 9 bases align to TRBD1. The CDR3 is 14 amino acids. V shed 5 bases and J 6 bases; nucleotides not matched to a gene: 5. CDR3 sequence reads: CASSGQGYGQPQHF. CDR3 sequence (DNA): TGTGCCAGCAGTGGACAGGGGTATGGTCAGCCCCAGCATTTT.

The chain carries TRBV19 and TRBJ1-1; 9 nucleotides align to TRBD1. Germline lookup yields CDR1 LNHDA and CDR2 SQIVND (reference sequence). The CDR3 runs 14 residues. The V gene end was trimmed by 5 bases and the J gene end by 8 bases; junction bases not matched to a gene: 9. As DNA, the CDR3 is TGTGCCAGTAGTCGGGACAGGGAGGCAGGGGAAGCTTTCTTT. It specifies CASSRDREAGEAFF. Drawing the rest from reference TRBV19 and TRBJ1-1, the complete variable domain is DGGITQSPKYLFRKEGQNVTLSCEQNLNHDAMYWYRQDPGQGLRLIYYSQIVNDFQKGDIAEGYSVSREKKESFPLTVTSAQKNPTAFYLCASSRDREAGEAFFGQGTRLTVV.

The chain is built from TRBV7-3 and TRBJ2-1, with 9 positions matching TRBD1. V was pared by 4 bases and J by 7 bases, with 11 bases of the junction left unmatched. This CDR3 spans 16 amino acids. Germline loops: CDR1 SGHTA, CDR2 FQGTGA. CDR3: CASSSEPGQGRNEQFF. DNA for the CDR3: TGTGCCAGCAGCTCCGAACCGGGACAGGGACGTAATGAGCAGTTCTTC.

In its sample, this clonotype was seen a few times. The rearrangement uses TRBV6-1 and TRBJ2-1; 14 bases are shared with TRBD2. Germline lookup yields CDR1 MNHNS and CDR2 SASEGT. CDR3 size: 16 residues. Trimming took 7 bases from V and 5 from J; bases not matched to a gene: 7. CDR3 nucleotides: TGTGCCAGCATAGGGACTAGCGGGAGTCGGGACAATGAGCAGTTCTTC. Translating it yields CASIGTSGSRDNEQFF.

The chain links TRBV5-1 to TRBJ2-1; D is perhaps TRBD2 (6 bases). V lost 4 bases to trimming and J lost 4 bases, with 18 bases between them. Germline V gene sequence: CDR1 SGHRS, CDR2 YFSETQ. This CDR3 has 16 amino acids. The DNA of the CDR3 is TGCGCCAGCAGCGTGTCATCCGGGGGACCTTACAATGAGCAGTTCTTC. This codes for CASSVSSGGPYNEQFF.

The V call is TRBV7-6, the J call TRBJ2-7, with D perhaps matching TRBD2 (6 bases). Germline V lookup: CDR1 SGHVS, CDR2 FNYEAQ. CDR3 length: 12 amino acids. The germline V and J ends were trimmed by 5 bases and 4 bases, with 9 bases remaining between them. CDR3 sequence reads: CASSRGYYEQYF. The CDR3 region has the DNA TGTGCCAGCAGCCGGGGGTATTACGAGCAGTACTTC.

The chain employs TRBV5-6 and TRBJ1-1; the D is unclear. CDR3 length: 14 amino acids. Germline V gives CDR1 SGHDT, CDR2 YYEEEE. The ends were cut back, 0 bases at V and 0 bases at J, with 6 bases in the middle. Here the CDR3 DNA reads TGTGCCAGCAGCTTGGCCGACATGAACACTGAAGCTTTCTTT. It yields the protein CASSLADMNTEAFF.

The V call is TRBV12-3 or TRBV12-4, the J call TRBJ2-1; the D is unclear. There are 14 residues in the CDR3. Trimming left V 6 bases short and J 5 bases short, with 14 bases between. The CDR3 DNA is TGTGCCAGCAGCCCCGAACTGCCGGACAATGAGCAGTTCTTC. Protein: CASSPELPDNEQFF.

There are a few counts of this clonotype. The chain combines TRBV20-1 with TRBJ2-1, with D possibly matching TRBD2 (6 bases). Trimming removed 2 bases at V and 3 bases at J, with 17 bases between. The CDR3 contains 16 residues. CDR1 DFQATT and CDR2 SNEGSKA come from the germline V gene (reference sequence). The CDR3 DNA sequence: TGCAGTGCTAGAAGGGGTCCTAGCGTGGACTACAATGAGCAGTTCTTC. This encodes CSARRGPSVDYNEQFF.

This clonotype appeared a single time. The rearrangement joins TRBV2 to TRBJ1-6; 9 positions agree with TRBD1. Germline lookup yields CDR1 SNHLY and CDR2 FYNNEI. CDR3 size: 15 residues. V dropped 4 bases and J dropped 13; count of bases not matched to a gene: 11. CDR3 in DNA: TGTGCCAGCAGTGTAGGGACGGGACAGGGAAACCCCCTCCACTTT. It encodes CASSVGTGQGNPLHF.

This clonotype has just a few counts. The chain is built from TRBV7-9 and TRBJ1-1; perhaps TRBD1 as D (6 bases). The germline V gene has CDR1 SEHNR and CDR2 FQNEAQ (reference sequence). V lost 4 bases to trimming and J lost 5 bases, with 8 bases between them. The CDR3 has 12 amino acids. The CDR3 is CASSSGTTEAFF. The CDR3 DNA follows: TGTGCCAGCAGCTCCGGGACAACTGAAGCTTTCTTT.

The CDR3, as DNA: TGCAGCGTTGAAGTAGGACGTGATAGATACAATGAGCAGTTCTTC. As protein: CSVEVGRDRYNEQFF. The chain couples TRBV29-1 to TRBJ2-1; the D is unclear. The CDR3 is 15 amino acids. Trimming took off 1 base at V and 4 bases at J, with 14 bases between the two ends. CDR1 and CDR2 from the germline V gene are SQVTM and ANQGSEA.

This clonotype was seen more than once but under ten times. The CDR3: CASSAIAGVGYNEQFF. The DNA of the CDR3 is TGTGCCAGCTCAGCAATAGCGGGAGTCGGTTACAATGAGCAGTTCTTC. The rearrangement links TRBV18 to TRBJ2-1, with 9 nucleotides matching TRBD2. The trim removed 5 bases at V and 4 bases at J, leaving 9 bases unmatched. Per germline, CDR1 KGHSH and CDR2 LQKENI. The CDR3 has 16 residues.

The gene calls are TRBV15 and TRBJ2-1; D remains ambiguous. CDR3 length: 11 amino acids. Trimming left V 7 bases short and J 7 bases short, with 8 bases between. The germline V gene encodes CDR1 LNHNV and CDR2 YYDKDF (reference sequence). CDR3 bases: TGTGCCACCACGGTATTGAATGAGCAGTTCTTC. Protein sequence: CATTVLNEQFF. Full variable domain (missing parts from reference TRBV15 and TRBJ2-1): DAMVIQNPRYQVTQFGKPVTLSCSQTLNHNVMYWYQQKSSQAPKLLFHYYDKDFNNEADTPDNFQSRRPNTSFCFLDIRSPGLGDTAMYLCATTVLNEQFFGPGTRLTVL.

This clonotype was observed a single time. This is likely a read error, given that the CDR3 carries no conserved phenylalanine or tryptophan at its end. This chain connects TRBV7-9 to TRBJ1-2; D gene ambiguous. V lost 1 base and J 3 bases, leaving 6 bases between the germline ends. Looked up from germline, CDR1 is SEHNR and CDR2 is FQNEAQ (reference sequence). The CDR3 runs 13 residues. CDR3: CASSLGLDYGYTC. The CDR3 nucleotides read TGTGCCAGCAGCTTAGGTCTGGACTATGGCTACACCTGC.

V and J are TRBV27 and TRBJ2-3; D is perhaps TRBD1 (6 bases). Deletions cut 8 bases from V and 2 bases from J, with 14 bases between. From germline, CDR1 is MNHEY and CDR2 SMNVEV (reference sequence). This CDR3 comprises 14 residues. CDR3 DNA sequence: TGTGCCAGCGGAGAGGGGGTTAACACAGATACGCAGTATTTT. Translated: CASGEGVNTDTQYF.

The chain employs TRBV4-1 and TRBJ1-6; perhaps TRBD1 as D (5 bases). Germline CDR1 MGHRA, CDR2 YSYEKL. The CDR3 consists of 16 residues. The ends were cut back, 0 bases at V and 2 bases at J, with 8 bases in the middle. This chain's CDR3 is CASSQEGATYNSPLHF. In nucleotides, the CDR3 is TGCGCCAGCAGCCAAGAAGGGGCCACCTATAATTCACCCCTCCACTTT.

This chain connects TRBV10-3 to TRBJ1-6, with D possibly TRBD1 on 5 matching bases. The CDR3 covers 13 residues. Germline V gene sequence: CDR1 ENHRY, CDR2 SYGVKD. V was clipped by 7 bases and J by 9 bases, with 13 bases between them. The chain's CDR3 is CAINDGGSSPLHF. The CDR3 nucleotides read TGTGCCATCAACGATGGGGGGAGTTCACCCCTCCACTTT.

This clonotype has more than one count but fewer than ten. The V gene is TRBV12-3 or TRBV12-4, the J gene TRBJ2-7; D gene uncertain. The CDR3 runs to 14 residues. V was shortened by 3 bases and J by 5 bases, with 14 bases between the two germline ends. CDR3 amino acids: CASSFRGIDDEQYF. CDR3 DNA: TGTGCCAGCAGTTTTCGTGGCATCGACGACGAGCAGTACTTC.

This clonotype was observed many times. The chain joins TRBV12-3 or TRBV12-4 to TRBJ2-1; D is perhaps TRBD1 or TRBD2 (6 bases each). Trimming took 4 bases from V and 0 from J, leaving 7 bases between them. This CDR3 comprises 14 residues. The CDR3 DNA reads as TGTGCCAGCAGTTGGGGGGCCTCCTACAATGAGCAGTTCTTC. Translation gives CASSWGASYNEQFF.

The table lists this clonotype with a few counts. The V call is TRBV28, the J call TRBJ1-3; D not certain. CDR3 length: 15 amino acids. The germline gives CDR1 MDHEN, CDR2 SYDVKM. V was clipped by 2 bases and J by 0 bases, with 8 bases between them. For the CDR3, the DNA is TGTGCCAGCAGTTTAAACCCAATCTCTGGAAACACCATATATTTT. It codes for CASSLNPISGNTIYF. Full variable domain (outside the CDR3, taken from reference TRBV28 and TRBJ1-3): DVKVTQSSRYLVKRTGEKVFLECVQDMDHENMFWYRQDPGLGLRLIYFSYDVKMKEKGDIPEGYSVSREKKERFSLILESASTNQTSMYLCASSLNPISGNTIYFGEGSWLTVV.

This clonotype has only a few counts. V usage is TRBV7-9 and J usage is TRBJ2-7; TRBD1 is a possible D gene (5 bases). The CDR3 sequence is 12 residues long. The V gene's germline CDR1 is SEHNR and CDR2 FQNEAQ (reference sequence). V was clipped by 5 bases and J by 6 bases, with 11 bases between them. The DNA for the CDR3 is TGTGCCAGCAGCCCAGGGCGGTCCGAGCAGTACTTC. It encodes CASSPGRSEQYF.

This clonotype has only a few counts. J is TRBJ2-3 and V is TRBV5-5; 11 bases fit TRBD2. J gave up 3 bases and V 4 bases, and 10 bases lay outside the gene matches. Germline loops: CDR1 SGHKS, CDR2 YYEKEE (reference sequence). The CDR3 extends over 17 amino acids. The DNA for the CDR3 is TGTGCCAGCAGCGACTTATTAGCGGGAGGGAGAACAGATACGCAGTATTTT. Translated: CASSDLLAGGRTDTQYF.

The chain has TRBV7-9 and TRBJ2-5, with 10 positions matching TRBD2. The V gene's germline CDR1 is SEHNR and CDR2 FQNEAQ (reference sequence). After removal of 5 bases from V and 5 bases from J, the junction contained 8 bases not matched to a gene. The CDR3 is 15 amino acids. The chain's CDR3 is CASSPSGGLWETQYF. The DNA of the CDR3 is TGTGCCAGCAGCCCTAGCGGGGGATTATGGGAGACCCAGTACTTC.